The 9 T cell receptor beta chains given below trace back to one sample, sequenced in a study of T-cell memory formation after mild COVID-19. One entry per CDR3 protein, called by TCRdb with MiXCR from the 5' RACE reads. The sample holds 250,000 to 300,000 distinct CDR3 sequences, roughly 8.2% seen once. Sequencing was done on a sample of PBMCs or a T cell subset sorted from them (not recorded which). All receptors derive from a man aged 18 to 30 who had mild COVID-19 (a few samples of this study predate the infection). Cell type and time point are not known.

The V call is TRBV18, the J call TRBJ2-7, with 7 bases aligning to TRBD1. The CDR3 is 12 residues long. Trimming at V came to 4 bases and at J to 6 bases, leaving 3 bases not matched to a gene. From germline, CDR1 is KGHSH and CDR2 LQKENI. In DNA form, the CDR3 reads TGTGCCAGCTCACTAGACAGGGTCGAGCAGTACGTC. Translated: CASSLDRVEQYV.

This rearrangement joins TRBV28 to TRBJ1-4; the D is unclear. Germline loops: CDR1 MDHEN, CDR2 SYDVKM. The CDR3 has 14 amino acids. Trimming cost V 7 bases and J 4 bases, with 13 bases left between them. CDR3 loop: CASKKLQYNEKLFF. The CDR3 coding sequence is TGTGCCAGCAAGAAGCTACAGTATAATGAAAAACTGTTTTTT.

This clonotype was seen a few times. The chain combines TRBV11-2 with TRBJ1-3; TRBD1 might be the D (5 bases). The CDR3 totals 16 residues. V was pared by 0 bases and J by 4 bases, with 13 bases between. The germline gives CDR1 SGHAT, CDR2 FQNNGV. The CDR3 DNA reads TGTGCCAGCAGCTTAGATAGGGACTTCCTCGGAAACACCATATATTTT. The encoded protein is CASSLDRDFLGNTIYF.

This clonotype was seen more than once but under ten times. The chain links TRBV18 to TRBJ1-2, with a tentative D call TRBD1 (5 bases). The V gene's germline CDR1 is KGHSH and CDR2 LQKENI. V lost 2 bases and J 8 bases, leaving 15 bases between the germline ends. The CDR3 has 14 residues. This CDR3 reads CASSPFRERDGYTF. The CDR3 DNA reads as TGTGCCAGCTCACCATTCCGGGAAAGGGACGGCTACACCTTC.

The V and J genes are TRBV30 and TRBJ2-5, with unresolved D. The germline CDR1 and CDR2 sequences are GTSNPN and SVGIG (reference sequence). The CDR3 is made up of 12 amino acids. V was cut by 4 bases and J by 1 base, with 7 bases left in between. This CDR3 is CAWNGGQETQYF. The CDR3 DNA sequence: TGTGCCTGGAACGGCGGCCAAGAGACCCAGTACTTC.

CDR3 nucleotide sequence: TGTGCCAGCAGCCAAGATCCACACTCTGGGGCCAACGTCCTGACTTTC. It codes for CASSQDPHSGANVLTF. The gene calls are TRBV4-2 and TRBJ2-6, with unresolved D. Germline CDR1 and CDR2: LGHNA and YNFKEQ. V was clipped by 0 bases and J by 0 bases, with 6 bases between them. This CDR3 comprises 16 residues.

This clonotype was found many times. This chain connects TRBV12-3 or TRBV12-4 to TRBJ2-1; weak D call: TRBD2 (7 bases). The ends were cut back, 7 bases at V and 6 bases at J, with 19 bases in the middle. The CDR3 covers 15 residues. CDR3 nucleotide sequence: TGTGCCAGCACTATCGGAGGGGGGGCGAGCAATGAGCAGTTCTTC. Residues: CASTIGGGASNEQFF.

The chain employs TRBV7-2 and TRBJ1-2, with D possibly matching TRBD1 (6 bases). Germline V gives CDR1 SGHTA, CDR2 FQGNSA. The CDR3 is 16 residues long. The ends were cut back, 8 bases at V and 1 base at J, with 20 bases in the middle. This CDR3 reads CASDPSSGEDNYGYTF. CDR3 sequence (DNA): TGTGCCAGCGACCCTAGTTCAGGGGAGGATAACTATGGCTACACCTTC. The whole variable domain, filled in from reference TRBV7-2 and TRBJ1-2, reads GAGVSQSPSNKVTEKGKDVELRCDPISGHTALYWYRQSLGQGLEFLIYFQGNSAPDKSGLPSDRFSAERTGGSVSTLTIQRTQQEDSAVYLCASDPSSGEDNYGYTFGSGTRLTVV.

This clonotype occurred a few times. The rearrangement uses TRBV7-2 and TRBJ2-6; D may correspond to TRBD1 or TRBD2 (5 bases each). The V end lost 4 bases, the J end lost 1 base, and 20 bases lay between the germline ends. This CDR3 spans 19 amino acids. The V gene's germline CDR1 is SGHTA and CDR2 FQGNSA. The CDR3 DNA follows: TGTGCCAGCAGCTCAGAGGGCTCAGGGATCACTTCTGGGGCCAACGTCCTGACTTTC. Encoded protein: CASSSEGSGITSGANVLTF.